A single sample gave rise to the 29 T cell receptor beta chains below, sequenced in a study of blood T cell repertoires in COVID-19. Sequencing used immunoSEQ multiplex PCR; TCRdb keeps in-frame clones, though not all of them. The top ten clones hold approximately 5.5% of a sample with under 200,000 clones, around nine tenths of them seen once. Sequenced sample: peripheral blood. The source of these receptors is a man aged 35 to 55 with active or convalescent COVID-19.

The chain uses TRBV28 and TRBJ1-2; 8 nucleotides line up with TRBD1. The trim removed 7 bases at V and 3 bases at J, leaving 4 bases unmatched. The CDR3 runs to 13 residues. Germline V gene data show CDR1 as MDHEN and CDR2 as SYDVKM. The CDR3 region has the DNA TGTGCCAGCACCGAGGACAGGGACTATGGCTACACCTTC. It yields the protein CASTEDRDYGYTF.

This clone was seen only once. V and J are TRBV4-2 and TRBJ2-1; TRBD2 agrees at 7 bases. The V gene end was trimmed by 0 bases and the J gene end by 6 bases; junction bases not matched to a gene: 8. The CDR3 runs 16 residues. The germline V gene has CDR1 LGHNA and CDR2 YNFKEQ. In nucleotides, the CDR3 is TGTGCCAGCAGCCAAGATCGGGGCGGGAGAACCAATGAGCAGTTCTTC. Translating it yields CASSQDRGGRTNEQFF.

This clone was seen once. The chain uses TRBV30 and TRBJ1-4; D is possibly TRBD1 (5 bases). Germline CDR1 is GTSNPN and CDR2 is SVGIG (reference sequence). V lost 1 base, J lost 7 bases, and 10 bases lay in between. The CDR3 sequence is 13 residues long. In DNA, the CDR3 is TGTGCCTGGAGTGAACAGGAGGGTGAAAAACTGTTTTTT. This sequence encodes CAWSEQEGEKLFF.

The V call is TRBV6-1, the J call TRBJ1-1; the D is unclear. Trimming stripped 0 bases from V and 4 bases from J, with 6 bases between. Germline assignment: CDR1 MNHNS and CDR2 SASEGT. The CDR3 contains 13 residues. In nucleotides, the CDR3 is TGTGCCAGCAGTGAAGCGCAGGTCACTGAAGCTTTCTTT. Translated: CASSEAQVTEAFF.

This chain connects TRBV7-9 to TRBJ1-2, with TRBD1 identical over 7 bases. CDR3 length equals 15 residues. Germline lookup yields CDR1 SEHNR and CDR2 FQNEAQ (reference sequence). V dropped 5 bases and J dropped 0; count of bases not matched to a gene: 6. The CDR3 region has the DNA TGTGCCAGCAGCCCAACGGGACAGTCTAACTATGGCTACACCTTC. This gives the protein CASSPTGQSNYGYTF.

In this sample, this clone turned up once. The rearrangement joins TRBV3-1 (or the pseudogene TRBV3-2) to TRBJ1-2, with 10 bases matching TRBD1. The J segment lost 7 bases and the V segment lost 4 bases, leaving 9 bases of the junction unmatched. CDR1 is LGHDT and CDR2 is YNNKEL in the germline V gene (reference sequence). This CDR3 spans 15 amino acids. For the CDR3, the DNA is TGTGCCAGCAGCCCGCTTTTGGGACAGGGGTCTGGCTACACCTTC. Translated: CASSPLLGQGSGYTF.

This sequence joins TRBV18 and TRBJ1-4, with 10 bases identical to TRBD1. This CDR3 region has 15 residues. V trimming: 0 bases; J trimming: 8 bases; junction bases outside the gene matches: 3. Germline V gene lookup returns CDR1 KGHSH and CDR2 LQKENI. The CDR3 sequence is CASSPPTGGGEKLFF. CDR3 in DNA: TGTGCCAGCTCACCACCGACAGGGGGCGGAGAAAAACTGTTTTTT.

The gene calls are TRBV5-1 and TRBJ2-3; 8 bases are shared with TRBD1. After removal of 4 bases from V and 4 bases from J, the junction contained 8 bases not matched to a gene. The CDR3 is 15 residues long. Germline lookup yields CDR1 SGHRS and CDR2 YFSETQ. The DNA for the CDR3 is TGCGCCAGCAGCCCGGGGGCAGGGGGCGCAGATACGCAGTATTTT. Translating gives CASSPGAGGADTQYF.

The chain is built from TRBV2 and TRBJ2-7, with 10 bases matching TRBD1. Trimming took 6 bases from V and 6 from J; bases not matched to a gene: 8. The germline V gene has CDR1 SNHLY and CDR2 FYNNEI. This CDR3 is built from 14 residues. The CDR3 reads CASSPRDRGREQYF. The CDR3 DNA sequence: TGTGCCAGCAGCCCCCGGGACAGGGGTCGCGAGCAGTACTTC.

The genes are TRBV7-2 and TRBJ1-4, with D hard to call. The germline CDR1 and CDR2 sequences are SGHTA and FQGNSA. This CDR3 has 17 residues. V lost 5 bases, J lost 3 bases, and 19 bases lay in between. The CDR3 here is CASSITWIGRANEKLFF. The CDR3 nucleotides read TGTGCCAGCAGCATAACGTGGATCGGGAGAGCTAATGAAAAACTGTTTTTT.

J is TRBJ2-1 and V is TRBV7-2; 8 bases match TRBD2. The V gene's germline CDR1 is SGHTA and CDR2 FQGNSA. There are 16 residues in the CDR3. Trimming at V came to 6 bases and at J to 2 bases, leaving 9 bases not matched to a gene. CDR3: CASSNGGRRTYNEQFF. The CDR3 DNA reads TGTGCCAGCAGTAACGGCGGGAGGAGGACCTACAATGAGCAGTTCTTC.

The chain recombines TRBV10-3 with TRBJ1-1; no firm D call. Looked up from germline, CDR1 is ENHRY and CDR2 is SYGVKD. The length of the CDR3 is 14 residues. V lost 5 bases, J lost 6 bases, and 16 bases lay in between. CDR3 amino acids: CAISPGTDWAEAFF. The DNA for the CDR3 is TGTGCCATCAGTCCCGGCACGGACTGGGCTGAAGCTTTCTTT.

This sequence joins TRBV18 and TRBJ1-6, with TRBD1 matching over 7 bases. J gave up 7 bases and V 2 bases, and 23 bases lay outside the gene matches. This CDR3 region has 21 residues. Germline CDR1 is KGHSH and CDR2 is LQKENI. The CDR3 loop is CASSPGNVLLGQPRYNSPLHF. CDR3 DNA: TGTGCCAGCTCACCAGGTAATGTTCTTCTGGGACAGCCGAGATACAATTCACCCCTCCACTTT.

The rearrangement uses TRBV20-1 and TRBJ2-1; 9 nucleotides align to TRBD2. CDR1 is DFQATT, CDR2 SNEGSKA, per germline (reference sequence). V trimming: 3 bases; J trimming: 4 bases; junction bases outside the gene matches: 4. This CDR3 is built from 14 residues. The DNA of the CDR3 is TGCAGTGCTAGTATAGCGGGAGATTACAATGAGCAGTTCTTC. The encoded protein is CSASIAGDYNEQFF.

J is TRBJ2-1 and V is TRBV9; D is unresolved. The germline CDR1 and CDR2 sequences are SGDLS and YYNGEE. The CDR3 sequence is 14 residues long. V was cut by 4 bases and J by 2 bases, with 10 bases left in between. The CDR3 sequence: CASSPRQAYNEQFF. Here the CDR3 DNA reads TGTGCCAGCAGCCCCCGTCAGGCCTACAATGAGCAGTTCTTC.

This sequence joins TRBV12-3 or TRBV12-4 and TRBJ1-1, with D unresolved. V was trimmed by 5 bases and J by 0 bases, leaving 7 bases between them. The CDR3 extends over 13 amino acids. The CDR3 nucleotides are TGTGCCAGCAGTGCTAAAATGAACACTGAAGCTTTCTTT. Amino acids: CASSAKMNTEAFF.

The chain uses TRBV6-6 and TRBJ1-4, with 9 bases identical to TRBD1. J was trimmed by 10 bases and V by 5 bases; bases with no gene match: 17. Germline V gene lookup returns CDR1 MNHNY and CDR2 SVGAGI (reference sequence). CDR3 length: 17 amino acids. This CDR3 is CASSQQKSRDRAGKLFF. In DNA form, the CDR3 reads TGTGCCAGCAGTCAACAAAAAAGCCGGGACAGGGCCGGAAAACTGTTTTTT.

This clone was observed a few times. The CDR3 sequence: CASSNAGEPYNEQFF. The CDR3 region has the DNA TGTGCCAGCAGTAACGCGGGAGAGCCTTACAATGAGCAGTTCTTC. The V gene is TRBV6-4, the J gene TRBJ2-1; 7 bases match TRBD2. The CDR3 extends over 15 amino acids. Germline assignment: CDR1 MRHNA and CDR2 SNTAGT. The junction had 8 bases not matched to a gene; V was cut back by 5 bases and J by 4 bases.

V usage is TRBV18 and J usage is TRBJ1-2, with D unresolved. The germline V gene encodes CDR1 KGHSH and CDR2 LQKENI. Trimming removed 1 base from V and 8 bases from J, with 17 bases in between. CDR3 length: 15 residues. CDR3 sequence: CASSPQARRRKGYTF. The CDR3 DNA follows: TGTGCCAGCTCACCACAAGCCCGCAGGAGGAAGGGCTACACCTTC.

The rearrangement links TRBV19 to TRBJ1-5; 10 bases are a match to TRBD1. The J segment lost 7 bases and the V segment lost 2 bases, leaving 11 bases of the junction unmatched. The CDR3 length is 17 residues. Germline V lookup: CDR1 LNHDA, CDR2 SQIVND (reference sequence). The CDR3 sequence is CASSIRQGALTGQPQHF. In nucleotides, the CDR3 is TGTGCCAGTAGTATAAGACAGGGGGCCCTAACGGGGCAGCCCCAGCATTTT.

This chain links TRBV4-3 with TRBJ1-5; no clear D. CDR3 size: 15 residues. V lost 0 bases to trimming and J lost 0 bases, with 6 bases between them. Germline-derived CDR1 and CDR2 are LGHNA and YSLEER. CDR3 residues: CASSQDGGSNQPQHF. The DNA of the CDR3 is TGCGCCAGCAGCCAAGATGGCGGTAGCAATCAGCCCCAGCATTTT.

The J gene is TRBJ2-3, the V gene TRBV2; 8 bases map to TRBD2. Losses at the gene ends were 5 bases for V and 2 bases for J; bases not matched to a gene: 3. CDR1 is SNHLY and CDR2 is FYNNEI in the germline V gene. CDR3 length: 14 amino acids. The CDR3 DNA follows: TGTGCCAGCAGTAGCGGGGGATACACAGATACGCAGTATTTT. It specifies CASSSGGYTDTQYF.

This sequence joins TRBV7-9 and TRBJ2-1; tentatively, D is TRBD2 (6 bases). Trimming left V 0 bases short and J 6 bases short, with 12 bases between. The CDR3 consists of 15 residues. CDR1 and CDR2 from the germline V gene are SEHNR and FQNEAQ (reference sequence). CDR3 coding DNA: TGTGCCAGCAGCTTAGCGGGAGGAATTCGCAATGAGCAGTTCTTC. This sequence encodes CASSLAGGIRNEQFF.

This CDR3 is CASSFPRLAGGNTIYF. CDR3 DNA: TGTGCCAGCAGTTTCCCCAGACTCGCGGGAGGAAACACCATATATTTT. V and J are TRBV28 and TRBJ1-3; unclear D gene. The CDR3 has 16 amino acids. Germline V gene lookup returns CDR1 MDHEN and CDR2 SYDVKM. V shed 3 bases and J shed 4 bases, with 16 bases lying between them.

This chain joins TRBV2 and TRBJ2-7, with D perhaps TRBD2 (5 bases). V lost 4 bases to trimming and J lost 3 bases, with 13 bases between them. The CDR3 totals 14 residues. Germline CDR1 SNHLY, CDR2 FYNNEI. CDR3 in amino acids: CASSAGILGYEQYF. The CDR3 nucleotides read TGTGCCAGCAGTGCCGGGATCCTGGGCTACGAGCAGTACTTC. Using reference TRBV2 and TRBJ2-7 for the parts outside the CDR3, the full variable domain is EPEVTQTPSHQVTQMGQEVILRCVPISNHLYFYWYRQILGQKVEFLVSFYNNEISEKSEIFDDQFSVERPDGSNFTLKIRSTKLEDSAMYFCASSAGILGYEQYFGPGTRLTVT.

The chain combines TRBV19 with TRBJ2-5; perhaps TRBD2 as D (6 bases). This CDR3 has 13 residues. Germline CDR1 LNHDA, CDR2 SQIVND (reference sequence). V lost 5 bases and J lost 4, with 11 bases in between. In DNA form, the CDR3 reads TGTGCCAGTAGTCCCGGGGGAGGAGAGACCCAGTACTTC. It codes for CASSPGGGETQYF.

The chain joins TRBV3-1 (or the pseudogene TRBV3-2) to TRBJ1-2, with 7 nucleotides matching TRBD1. This CDR3 contains 17 residues. The ends lost 2 bases at V and 0 bases at J; junction bases unmatched: 9. In germline, CDR1 is LGHDT, CDR2 YNNKEL (reference sequence). CDR3 nucleotide sequence: TGTGCCAGCAGCCAATTCGGGACAGCGGTCACTAACTATGGCTACACCTTC. Its protein is CASSQFGTAVTNYGYTF.

The V call is TRBV10-3, the J call TRBJ2-6, with 8 bases that match TRBD2. Trimming removed 4 bases from V and 0 bases from J; junction bases left unmatched: 8. From germline, CDR1 is ENHRY and CDR2 SYGVKD. This CDR3 is 18 amino acids long. CDR3 nucleotide sequence: TGTGCCATCAGTGCCTTAGCGGGGCCAAACTCTGGGGCCAACGTCCTGACTTTC. Residues: CAISALAGPNSGANVLTF.

This chain's CDR3 is CASSGPGQGYEQYF. CDR3 coding DNA: TGTGCCAGCTCGGGGCCGGGACAGGGCTACGAGCAGTACTTC. V and J are TRBV18 and TRBJ2-7; the match to TRBD1 covers 9 bases. After removal of 6 bases from V and 3 bases from J, the junction contained 6 bases not matched to a gene. The germline CDR1 and CDR2 sequences are KGHSH and LQKENI. CDR3 length: 14 residues.